This T cell receptor (beta chain) emerged from a study of cytomegalovirus exposure and HLA in healthy donors. About the study: Earlier, about 180 million T cells were analyzed, and 117 million unique TCR beta sequences were found among them. Overall study findings and caveats: Donors were assumed by presence/absence analyses to have roughly uniform sequencing depth. Later genetic work tied a missense DCLRE1C variant to beta-chain V and J trimming.

60 Vbeta and 13 Jbeta primers were used in PCR. Measured with immunoSEQ multiplex PCR; TCRdb has only the in-frame clones, and not every one. The sample has some 250,000 clones, about 80% seen once. This clone was seen once. Its antigen is currently unknown. The CDR3 is made up of 17 amino acids. Germline lookup yields CDR1 WSHSY and CDR2 SAAADI. Trimming cost V 5 bases and J 4 bases; bases outside gene matches: 8. The chain joins TRBV10-2 to TRBJ2-2, with TRBD2 identical over 12 bases. Input material: PBMCs. The source is a woman aged 55-69 years in good health and CMV-seropositive. CDR3 amino acids: CASSTLAGGRVTGELFF. As DNA, the CDR3 is TGCGCCAGCAGTACGCTAGCGGGAGGGAGGGTCACCGGGGAGCTGTTTTTT.